What follows are 18 T cell receptor beta chains derived from one specimen sequenced in a study of spatial heterogeneity in lung cancer. TCRdb re-called the 5' RACE reads with MiXCR, one entry per CDR3 protein. The sample gives around 60,000 distinct CDR3 sequences, 7.5% to 9% of which show up once; about 15% is in the top ten. The sample's time point: sample taken at primary tumor resection. Whole RNA obtained from tumor, nontumor lung or frozen PBMC underwent sequencing without sorting. This specimen consisted of PBMCs, obtained at surgery. These receptors came from a female donor with early-stage non-small cell lung cancer.

This clonotype was recorded at least ten times. The chain employs TRBV11-1 and TRBJ2-2; D uncertain. Germline CDR1 reads SGHAT; CDR2 reads FQDESV (reference sequence). The CDR3 has 14 residues. Trimming removed 4 bases at V and 4 bases at J, with 10 bases between. The CDR3 is CASSSRTLTGELFF. The DNA for the CDR3 is TGTGCCAGCAGCTCCCGGACCCTCACCGGGGAGCTGTTTTTT.

This clonotype was observed many times. V and J are TRBV25-1 and TRBJ2-4; the D is unclear. The CDR3 runs to 16 residues. V was clipped by 4 bases and J by 0 bases, with 13 bases between them. Per germline, CDR1 MGHDK and CDR2 SYGVNS. The CDR3, as DNA: TGTGCCAGCAGTGGTTGGAGCGAACTAGCCAAAAACATTCAGTACTTC. This gives the protein CASSGWSELAKNIQYF.

This clonotype was recorded many times. CDR3 sequence (DNA): TGTGCCAGTAGAGCGACAGGGGGAATCGGCTACACCTTC. Its protein is CASRATGGIGYTF. The V and J genes are TRBV19 and TRBJ1-2, with 9 positions matching TRBD1. The trim removed 6 bases at V and 8 bases at J, leaving 7 bases unmatched. CDR1 and CDR2 from the germline V gene are LNHDA and SQIVND (reference sequence). The CDR3 length is 13 residues.

The gene calls are TRBV5-6 and TRBJ2-7; D is unclear. CDR3 length: 13 amino acids. Germline V CDR1 and CDR2: SGHDT, YYEEEE. V lost 4 bases and J lost 0, with 8 bases in between. CDR3 region: CASSRGPSYEQYV. The CDR3 coding sequence is TGTGCCAGCAGCCGCGGCCCCTCCTACGAGCAGTACGTC.

This clonotype was counted a few times. The chain uses TRBV11-2 and TRBJ2-7; D call uncertain. The germline gives CDR1 SGHAT, CDR2 FQNNGV. V was pared by 1 base and J by 3 bases, with 13 bases between. CDR3 length equals 15 residues. The CDR3 DNA sequence: TGTGCCAGCAGCTTAGCCCCCTTAATTATCTACGAGCAGTACGTC. Amino acids: CASSLAPLIIYEQYV.

The sample holds a few counts of this clonotype. The V call is TRBV28, the J call TRBJ2-2; D gene uncertain. V was trimmed by 2 bases and J by 4 bases, leaving 20 bases between them. CDR3 length: 18 amino acids. CDR1 is MDHEN, CDR2 SYDVKM, per germline. Written as DNA, the CDR3 is TGTGCCAGCAGTTTAGGGGAACAGTACTATGTTGGCACCGGGGAGCTGTTTTTT. It yields the protein CASSLGEQYYVGTGELFF. Filled out from reference TRBV28 and TRBJ2-2, the complete variable domain reads DVKVTQSSRYLVKRTGEKVFLECVQDMDHENMFWYRQDPGLGLRLIYFSYDVKMKEKGDIPEGYSVSREKKERFSLILESASTNQTSMYLCASSLGEQYYVGTGELFFGEGSRLTVL.

The chain has TRBV4-2 and TRBJ2-7; a possible D gene is TRBD1 (6 bases). V lost 2 bases to trimming and J lost 2 bases, with 13 bases between them. CDR3 length: 15 amino acids. Germline CDR1 LGHNA, CDR2 YNFKEQ. In DNA form, the CDR3 reads TGTGCCAGCAGCCAACAGGGGACCCCAGCCTACGAGCAGTACTTC. It encodes CASSQQGTPAYEQYF.

Ten or more counts support this clonotype. The gene calls are TRBV20-1 and TRBJ1-5, with D hard to call. The germline V and J ends were trimmed by 3 bases and 2 bases, with 5 bases remaining between them. The CDR3 loop spans 12 amino acids. The germline gives CDR1 DFQATT, CDR2 SNEGSKA (reference sequence). The DNA of the CDR3 is TGCAGTGCTAGTGCTGGCAATCAGCCCCAGCATTTT. This gives the protein CSASAGNQPQHF.

The sample holds a few counts of this clonotype. The chain employs TRBV4-2 and TRBJ2-5, with TRBD1 as a possible D gene (6 bases). The CDR3 totals 14 residues. V lost 0 bases and J 5 bases, leaving 10 bases between the germline ends. Germline CDR1 and CDR2: LGHNA and YNFKEQ. DNA of the CDR3: TGTGCCAGCAGCCAAGATTTGGGGGCCGAGACCCAGTACTTC. Protein sequence: CASSQDLGAETQYF.

This clonotype was counted ten times or more. The gene calls are TRBV28 and TRBJ2-3; the match to TRBD2 covers 10 bases. Germline V gene lookup returns CDR1 MDHEN and CDR2 SYDVKM. The junction had 4 bases not matched to a gene; V was cut back by 3 bases and J by 4 bases. This CDR3 is 15 amino acids long. This chain's CDR3 is CASSFSGGLADTQYF. CDR3 bases: TGTGCCAGCAGTTTTAGCGGGGGGCTCGCAGATACGCAGTATTTT.

This clonotype has a count of ten or more. The genes are TRBV9 and TRBJ1-1; D is uncertain. The CDR3 sequence is 14 residues long. Between the trimmed V and J ends, which lost 0 bases and 1 base, there was a span of 7 bases. Germline V gene lookup returns CDR1 SGDLS and CDR2 YYNGEE. The CDR3 is CASSVEAQNTEAFF. The DNA of the CDR3 is TGTGCCAGCAGCGTAGAAGCTCAGAACACTGAAGCTTTCTTT.

This clonotype was recorded a few times. The chain joins TRBV6-1 to TRBJ1-1; a possible D gene is TRBD1 (5 bases). V lost 8 bases and J lost 0, with 16 bases in between. From germline, CDR1 is MNHNS and CDR2 SASEGT. This CDR3 has 15 residues. CDR3 amino acids: CASPPGPGLNTEAFF. For the CDR3, the DNA is TGTGCCAGCCCTCCGGGGCCCGGGCTGAACACTGAAGCTTTCTTT.

The chain couples TRBV28 to TRBJ2-7; no reliable D call. V was shortened by 3 bases and J by 7 bases, with 4 bases between the two germline ends. Germline CDR1 MDHEN, CDR2 SYDVKM. This CDR3 comprises 10 residues. The CDR3 sequence: CASSLCEQYV. CDR3 bases: TGTGCCAGCAGTTTGTGTGAGCAGTACGTC.

This clonotype was picked up a small number of times. This chain links TRBV28 with TRBJ2-2; 8 bases are shared with TRBD1. Germline CDR1 reads MDHEN; CDR2 reads SYDVKM. The CDR3 is 15 residues long. Trimming took 4 bases from V and 4 from J; bases not matched to a gene: 5. The DNA for the CDR3 is TGTGCCAGCAGTTCACCGGGACAGGTCACCGGGGAGCTGTTTTTT. Amino acid sequence: CASSSPGQVTGELFF.

The rearrangement links TRBV12-3 or TRBV12-4 to TRBJ2-4, with TRBD2 identical over 8 bases. This CDR3 spans 17 amino acids. After removal of 1 base from V and 1 base from J, the junction contained 6 bases not matched to a gene. CDR3 protein: CASSLVAGGEAKNIQYF. In DNA form, the CDR3 reads TGTGCCAGCAGTTTAGTGGCGGGAGGAGAGGCCAAAAACATTCAGTACTTC.

This clonotype has a handful of counts. V usage is TRBV6-6 and J usage is TRBJ1-2; 8 bases agree with TRBD1. CDR3 length: 13 amino acids. V was clipped by 7 bases and J by 8 bases; unmatched bases: 9. The germline V gene has CDR1 MNHNY and CDR2 SVGAGI (reference sequence). CDR3 DNA sequence: TGTGCCAGCAACCCGGACAGGGTTTACGGCTACACCTTC. The encoded protein is CASNPDRVYGYTF.

This clonotype was seen ten or more times. The CDR3 reads CASSLDVSPNSPLHF. The DNA of the CDR3 is TGTGCCAGCAGCTTAGACGTCAGCCCTAATTCACCCCTCCACTTT. This chain uses TRBV7-2 with TRBJ1-6; D uncertain. Germline CDR1 SGHTA, CDR2 FQGNSA. This CDR3 has 15 amino acids. The germline V and J ends were trimmed by 1 base and 6 bases, with 10 bases remaining between them.

This clonotype was counted only a few times. The rearrangement uses TRBV7-8 and TRBJ1-2, with unresolved D. In germline, CDR1 is SGHVS, CDR2 FQNEAQ. Trimming removed 1 base from V and 3 bases from J, with 9 bases in between. CDR3 length: 14 residues. The CDR3 loop reads CASSLEGKYYGYTF. Here the CDR3 DNA reads TGTGCCAGCAGCTTAGAGGGCAAATACTATGGCTACACCTTC. The full variable domain, rest sourced from reference TRBV7-8 and TRBJ1-2, is GAGVSQSPRYKVAKRGQDVALRCDPISGHVSLFWYQQALGQGPEFLTYFQNEAQLDKSGLPSDRFFAERPEGSVSTLKIQRTQQEDSAVYLCASSLEGKYYGYTFGSGTRLTVV.